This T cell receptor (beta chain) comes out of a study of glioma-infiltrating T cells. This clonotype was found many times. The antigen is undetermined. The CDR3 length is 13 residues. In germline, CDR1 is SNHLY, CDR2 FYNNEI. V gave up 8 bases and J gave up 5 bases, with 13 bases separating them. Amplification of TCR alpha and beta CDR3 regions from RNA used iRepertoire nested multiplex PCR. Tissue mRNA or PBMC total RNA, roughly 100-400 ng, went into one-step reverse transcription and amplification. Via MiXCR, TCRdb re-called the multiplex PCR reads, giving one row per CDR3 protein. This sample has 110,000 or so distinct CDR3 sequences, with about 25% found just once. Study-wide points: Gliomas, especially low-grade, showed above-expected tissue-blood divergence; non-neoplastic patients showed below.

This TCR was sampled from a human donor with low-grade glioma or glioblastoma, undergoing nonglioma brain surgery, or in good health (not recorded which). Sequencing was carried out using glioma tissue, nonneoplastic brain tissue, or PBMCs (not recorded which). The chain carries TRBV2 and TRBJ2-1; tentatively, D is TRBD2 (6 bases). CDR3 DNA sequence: TGTGCCAGCTTCGGGACTCCGGACAATGAGCAGTTCTTC. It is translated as CASFGTPDNEQFF.